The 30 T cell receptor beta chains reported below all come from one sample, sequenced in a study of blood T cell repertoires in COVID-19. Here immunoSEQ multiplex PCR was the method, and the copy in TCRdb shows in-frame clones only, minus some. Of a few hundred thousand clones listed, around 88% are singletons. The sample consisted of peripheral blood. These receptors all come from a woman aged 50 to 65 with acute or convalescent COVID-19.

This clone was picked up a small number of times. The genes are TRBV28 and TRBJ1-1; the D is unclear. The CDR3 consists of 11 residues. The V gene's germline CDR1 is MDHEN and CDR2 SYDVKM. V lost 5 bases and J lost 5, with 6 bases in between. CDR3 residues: CASSLLTEAFF. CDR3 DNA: TGTGCCAGCAGTCTCCTAACTGAAGCTTTCTTT. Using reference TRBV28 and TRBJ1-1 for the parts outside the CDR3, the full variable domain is DVKVTQSSRYLVKRTGEKVFLECVQDMDHENMFWYRQDPGLGLRLIYFSYDVKMKEKGDIPEGYSVSREKKERFSLILESASTNQTSMYLCASSLLTEAFFGQGTRLTVV.

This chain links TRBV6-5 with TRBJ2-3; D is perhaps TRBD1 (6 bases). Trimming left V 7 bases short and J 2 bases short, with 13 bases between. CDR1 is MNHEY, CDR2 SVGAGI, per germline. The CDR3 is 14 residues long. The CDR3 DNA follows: TGTGCCAGCAATAAGGACAGCAACACAGATACGCAGTATTTT. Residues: CASNKDSNTDTQYF.

Here the CDR3 DNA reads TGTGCCAGCAGCTCACATGGGACTAGCGAAGTTGAGCAGTTCTTC. Its protein is CASSSHGTSEVEQFF. V is TRBV11-3 and J is TRBJ2-1; the match to TRBD2 covers 10 bases. The length of the CDR3 is 15 residues. CDR1 is SGHNT, CDR2 YENEEA, per germline. V was pared by 4 bases and J by 9 bases, with 9 bases of the junction left unmatched.

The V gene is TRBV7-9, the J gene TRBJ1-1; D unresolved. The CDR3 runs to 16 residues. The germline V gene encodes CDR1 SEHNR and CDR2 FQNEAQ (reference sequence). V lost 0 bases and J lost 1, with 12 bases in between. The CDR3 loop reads CASSLAIRVSNTEAFF. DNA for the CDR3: TGTGCCAGCAGCTTAGCGATCCGGGTCTCGAACACTGAAGCTTTCTTT.

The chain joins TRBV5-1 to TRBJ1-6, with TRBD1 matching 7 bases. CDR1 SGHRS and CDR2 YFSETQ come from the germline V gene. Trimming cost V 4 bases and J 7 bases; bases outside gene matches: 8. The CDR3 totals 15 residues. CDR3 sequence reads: CASSPQGVPNSPLHF. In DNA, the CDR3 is TGCGCCAGCAGCCCGCAGGGGGTGCCCAATTCACCCCTCCACTTT. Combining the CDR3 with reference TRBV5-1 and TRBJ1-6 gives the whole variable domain KAGVTQTPRYLIKTRGQQVTLSCSPISGHRSVSWYQQTPGQGLQFLFEYFSETQRNKGNFPGRFSGRQFSNSRSEMNVSTLELGDSALYLCASSPQGVPNSPLHFGNGTRLTVT.

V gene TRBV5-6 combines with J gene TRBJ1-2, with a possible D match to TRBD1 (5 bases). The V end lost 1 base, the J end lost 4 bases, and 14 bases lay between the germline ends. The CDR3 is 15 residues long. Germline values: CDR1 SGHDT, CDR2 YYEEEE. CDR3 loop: CASSLMGVAGYGYTF. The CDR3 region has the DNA TGTGCCAGCAGCTTGATGGGGGTAGCGGGCTATGGCTACACCTTC.

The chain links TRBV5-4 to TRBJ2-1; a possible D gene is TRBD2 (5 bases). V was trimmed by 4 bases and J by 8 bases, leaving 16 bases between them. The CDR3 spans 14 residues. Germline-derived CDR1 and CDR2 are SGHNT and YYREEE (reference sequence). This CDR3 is CASSPLAGVDEQFF. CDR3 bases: TGTGCCAGCAGCCCGCTGGCCGGGGTGGATGAGCAGTTCTTC.

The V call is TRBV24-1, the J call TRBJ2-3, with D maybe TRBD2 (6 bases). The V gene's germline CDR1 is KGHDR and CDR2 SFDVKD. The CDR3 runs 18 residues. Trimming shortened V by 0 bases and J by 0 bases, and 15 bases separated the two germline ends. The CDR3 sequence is CATSDLGQGGSSTDTQYF. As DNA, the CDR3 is TGTGCCACCAGTGATTTGGGCCAGGGAGGTTCTAGCACAGATACGCAGTATTTT.

The CDR3 loop reads CASSLWEATEAFF. The CDR3 DNA sequence: TGTGCCAGCAGTTTGTGGGAGGCCACTGAAGCTTTCTTT. This chain connects TRBV28 to TRBJ1-1; D uncertain. Trimming left V 3 bases short and J 4 bases short, with 9 bases between. Germline V gives CDR1 MDHEN, CDR2 SYDVKM. This CDR3 spans 13 amino acids.

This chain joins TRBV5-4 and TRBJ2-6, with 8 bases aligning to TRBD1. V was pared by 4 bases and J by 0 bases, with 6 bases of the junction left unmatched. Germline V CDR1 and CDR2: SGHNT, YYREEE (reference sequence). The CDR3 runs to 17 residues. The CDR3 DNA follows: TGTGCCAGCAGCAAAGGACAGGGCGGCTCTGGGGCCAACGTCCTGACTTTC. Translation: CASSKGQGGSGANVLTF.

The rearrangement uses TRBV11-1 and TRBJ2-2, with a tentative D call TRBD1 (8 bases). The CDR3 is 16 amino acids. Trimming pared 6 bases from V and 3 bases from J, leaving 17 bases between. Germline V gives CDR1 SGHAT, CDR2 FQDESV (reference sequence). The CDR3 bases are TGTGCCAGCAGTTTTAGGACAGGGAGGGACACCGGGGAGCTGTTTTTT. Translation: CASSFRTGRDTGELFF. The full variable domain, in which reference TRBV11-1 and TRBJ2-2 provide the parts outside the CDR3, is EAEVAQSPRYKITEKSQAVAFWCDPISGHATLYWYRQILGQGPELLVQFQDESVVDDSQLPKDRFSAERLKGVDSTLKIQPAELGDSAMYLCASSFRTGRDTGELFFGEGSRLTVL.

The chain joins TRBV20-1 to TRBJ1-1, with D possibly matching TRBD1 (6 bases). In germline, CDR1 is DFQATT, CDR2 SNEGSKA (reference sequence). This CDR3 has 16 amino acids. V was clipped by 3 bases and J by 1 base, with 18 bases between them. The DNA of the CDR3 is TGCAGTGCTAGTCGTGGGGGCTCGATGGGGAACACTGAAGCTTTCTTT. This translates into CSASRGGSMGNTEAFF.

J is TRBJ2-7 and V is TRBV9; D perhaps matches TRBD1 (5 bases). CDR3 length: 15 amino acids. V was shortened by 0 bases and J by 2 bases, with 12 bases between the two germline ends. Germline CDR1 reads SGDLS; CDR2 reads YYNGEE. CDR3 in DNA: TGTGCCAGCAGCGTAGAGGCAGGGCGAACCTACGAGCAGTACTTC. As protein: CASSVEAGRTYEQYF.

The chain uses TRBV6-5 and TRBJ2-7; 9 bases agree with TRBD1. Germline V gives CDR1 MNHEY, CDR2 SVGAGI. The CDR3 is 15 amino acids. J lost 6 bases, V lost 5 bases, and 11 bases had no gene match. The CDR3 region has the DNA TGTGCCAGCAGTCGAAAACCGGGACAGGGTCTCGAGCAGTACTTC. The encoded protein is CASSRKPGQGLEQYF.

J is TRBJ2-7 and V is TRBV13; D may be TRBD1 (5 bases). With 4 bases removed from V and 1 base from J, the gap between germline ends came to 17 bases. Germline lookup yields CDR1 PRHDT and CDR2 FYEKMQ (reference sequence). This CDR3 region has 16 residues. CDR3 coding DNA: TGTGCCAGCAGCTCCCAAGGGGCCTCCCTGTCCTACGAGCAGTACTTC. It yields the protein CASSSQGASLSYEQYF.

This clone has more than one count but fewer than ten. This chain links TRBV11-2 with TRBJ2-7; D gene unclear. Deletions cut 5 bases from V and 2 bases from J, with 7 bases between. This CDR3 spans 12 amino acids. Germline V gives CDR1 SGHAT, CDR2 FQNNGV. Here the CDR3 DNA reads TGTGCCAGCAGCAGAGAGACCTACGAGCAGTACTTC. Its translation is CASSRETYEQYF.

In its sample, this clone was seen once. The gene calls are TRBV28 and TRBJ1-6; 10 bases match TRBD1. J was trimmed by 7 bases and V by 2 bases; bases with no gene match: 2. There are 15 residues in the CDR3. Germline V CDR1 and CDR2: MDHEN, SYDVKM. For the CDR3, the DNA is TGTGCCAGCAGTTTACCGGGACAGGGGAATTCACCCCTCCACTTT. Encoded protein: CASSLPGQGNSPLHF.

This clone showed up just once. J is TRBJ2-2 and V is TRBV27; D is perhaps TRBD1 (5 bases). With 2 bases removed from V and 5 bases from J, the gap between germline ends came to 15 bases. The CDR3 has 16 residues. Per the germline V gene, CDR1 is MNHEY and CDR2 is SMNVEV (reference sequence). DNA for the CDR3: TGTGCCAGCAGTTTAGGAGCTGGGGCGCATACCGGGGAGCTGTTTTTT. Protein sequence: CASSLGAGAHTGELFF.

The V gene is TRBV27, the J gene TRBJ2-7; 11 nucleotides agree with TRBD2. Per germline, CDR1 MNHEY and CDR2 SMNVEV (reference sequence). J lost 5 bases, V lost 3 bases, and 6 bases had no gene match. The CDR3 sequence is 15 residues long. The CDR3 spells CASSFYSGRAHEQYF. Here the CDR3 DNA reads TGTGCCAGCAGTTTCTATAGCGGGAGGGCTCACGAGCAGTACTTC.

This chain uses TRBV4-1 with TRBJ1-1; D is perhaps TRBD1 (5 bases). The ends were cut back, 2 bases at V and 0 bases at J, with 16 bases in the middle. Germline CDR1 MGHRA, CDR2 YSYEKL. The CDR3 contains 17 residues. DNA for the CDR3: TGCGCCAGCAGCCAACCAGGGCTTTCTCGGGTGAACACTGAAGCTTTCTTT. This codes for CASSQPGLSRVNTEAFF.

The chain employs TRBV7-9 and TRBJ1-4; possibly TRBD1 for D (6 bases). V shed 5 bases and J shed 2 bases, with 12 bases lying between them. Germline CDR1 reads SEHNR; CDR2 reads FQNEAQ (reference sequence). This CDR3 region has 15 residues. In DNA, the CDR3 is TGTGCCAGCAGCCCAGGGGTTGTGACTAATGAAAAACTGTTTTTT. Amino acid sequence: CASSPGVVTNEKLFF.

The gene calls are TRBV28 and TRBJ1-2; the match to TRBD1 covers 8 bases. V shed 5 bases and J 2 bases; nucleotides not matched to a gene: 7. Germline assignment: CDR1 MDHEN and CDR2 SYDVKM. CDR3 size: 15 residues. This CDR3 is CASSVIGQGNYGYTF. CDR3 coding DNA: TGTGCCAGCAGTGTAATCGGACAGGGAAACTATGGCTACACCTTC.

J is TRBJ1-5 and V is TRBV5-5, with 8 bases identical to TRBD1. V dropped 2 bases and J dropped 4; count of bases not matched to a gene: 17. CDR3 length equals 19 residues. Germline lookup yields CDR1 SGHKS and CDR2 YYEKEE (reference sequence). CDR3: CASSLSFFAGGMSNQPQHF. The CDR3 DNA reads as TGTGCCAGCAGCTTAAGCTTCTTTGCAGGGGGCATGTCGAATCAGCCCCAGCATTTT. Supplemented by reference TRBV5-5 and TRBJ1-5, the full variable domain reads DAGVTQSPTHLIKTRGQQVTLRCSPISGHKSVSWYQQVLGQGPQFIFQYYEKEERGRGNFPDRFSARQFPNYSSELNVNALLLGDSALYLCASSLSFFAGGMSNQPQHFGDGTRLSIL.

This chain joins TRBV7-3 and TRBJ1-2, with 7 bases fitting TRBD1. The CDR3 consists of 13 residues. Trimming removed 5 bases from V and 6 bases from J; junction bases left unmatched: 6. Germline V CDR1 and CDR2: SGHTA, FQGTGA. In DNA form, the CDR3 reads TGTGCCAGCAGCGCCGACAGGGATGATGGCTACACCTTC. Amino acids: CASSADRDDGYTF.

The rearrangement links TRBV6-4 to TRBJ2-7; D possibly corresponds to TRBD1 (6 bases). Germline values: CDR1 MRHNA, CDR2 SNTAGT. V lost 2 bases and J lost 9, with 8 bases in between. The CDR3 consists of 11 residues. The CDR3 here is CASSDRGRQYF. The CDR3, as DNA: TGTGCCAGCAGTGACAGGGGGAGGCAGTACTTC.

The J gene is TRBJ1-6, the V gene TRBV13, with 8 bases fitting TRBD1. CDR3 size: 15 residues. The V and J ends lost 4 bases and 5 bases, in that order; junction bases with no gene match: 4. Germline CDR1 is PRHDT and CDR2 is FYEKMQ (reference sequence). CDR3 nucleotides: TGTGCCAGCAGCTCAGGACAGGGAAATAATTCACCCCTCCACTTT. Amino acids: CASSSGQGNNSPLHF.

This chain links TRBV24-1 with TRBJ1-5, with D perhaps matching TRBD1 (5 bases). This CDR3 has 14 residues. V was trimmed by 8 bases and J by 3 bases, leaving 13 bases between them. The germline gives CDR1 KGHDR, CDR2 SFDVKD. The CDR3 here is CATTTASNNQPQHF. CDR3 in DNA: TGTGCCACCACGACAGCGAGTAACAATCAGCCCCAGCATTTT.

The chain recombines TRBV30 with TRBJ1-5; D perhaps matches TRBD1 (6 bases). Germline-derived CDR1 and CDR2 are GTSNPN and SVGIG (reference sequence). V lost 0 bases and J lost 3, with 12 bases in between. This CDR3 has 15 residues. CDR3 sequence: CAWSVRGLANQPQHF. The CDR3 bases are TGTGCCTGGAGTGTTAGGGGGTTGGCCAATCAGCCCCAGCATTTT.

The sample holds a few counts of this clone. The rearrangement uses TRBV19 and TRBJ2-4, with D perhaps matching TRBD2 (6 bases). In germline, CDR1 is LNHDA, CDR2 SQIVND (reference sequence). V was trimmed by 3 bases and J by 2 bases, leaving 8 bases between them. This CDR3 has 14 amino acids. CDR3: CASSIRGTKNIQYF. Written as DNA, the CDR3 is TGTGCCAGTAGTATTCGGGGGACCAAAAACATTCAGTACTTC.

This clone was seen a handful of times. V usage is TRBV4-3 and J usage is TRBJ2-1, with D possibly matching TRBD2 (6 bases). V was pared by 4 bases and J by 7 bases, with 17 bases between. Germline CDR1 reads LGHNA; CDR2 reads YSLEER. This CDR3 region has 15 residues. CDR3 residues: CASSRGTSRENEQFF. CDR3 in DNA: TGCGCCAGCAGCCGAGGGACTTCCCGGGAAAATGAGCAGTTCTTC.